These 32 T cell receptor beta chains came from one sample sequenced in a study of cytomegalovirus exposure and HLA in healthy donors. The PCR ran on 60 Vbeta and 13 Jbeta primers. The protocol was immunoSEQ multiplex PCR, while the TCRdb copy is restricted to in-frame clones and leaves out a portion. The sample has around 200,000 clones; roughly 60% are singletons. The material sequenced was PBMCs. These receptors came from a man in his forties or fifties in good health and CMV-seronegative.

The chain is built from TRBV29-1 and TRBJ2-3, with D maybe TRBD2 (6 bases). This CDR3 comprises 17 residues. Germline assignment: CDR1 SQVTM and CDR2 ANQGSEA. The CDR3 DNA follows: TGCAGTTTTCGGCTGGGGGTGAGTCTAGCGAGCACAGATACGCAGTATTTT. As protein: CSFRLGVSLASTDTQYF.

This clone was recorded at least ten times. The chain is built from TRBV11-2 and TRBJ2-3; tentatively, D is TRBD2 (5 bases). The CDR3 is 13 residues long. V was trimmed by 9 bases and J by 0 bases, leaving 10 bases between them. Germline CDR1 SGHAT, CDR2 FQNNGV. The chain's CDR3 is CASERTSTDTQYF. The CDR3 bases are TGTGCCAGTGAGCGGACTAGCACAGATACGCAGTATTTT. Combining the CDR3 with reference TRBV11-2 and TRBJ2-3 gives the whole variable domain EAGVAQSPRYKIIEKRQSVAFWCNPISGHATLYWYQQILGQGPKLLIQFQNNGVVDDSQLPKDRFSAERLKGVDSTLKIQPAKLEDSAVYLCASERTSTDTQYFGPGTRLTVL.

This clone was picked up one time. This chain joins TRBV28 and TRBJ1-6; D is ambiguous. The CDR3 sequence is 15 residues long. Per germline, CDR1 MDHEN and CDR2 SYDVKM. Trimming stripped 3 bases from V and 7 bases from J, with 13 bases between. CDR3 DNA sequence: TGTGCCAGCAGTTTTGGGCTCCCGCACAATTCACCCCTCCACTTT. Amino acid sequence: CASSFGLPHNSPLHF.

As DNA, the CDR3 is TGTGCCAGTAGTATCCCGAGGGGGGGCGACTATGGCTACACCTTC. Residues: CASSIPRGGDYGYTF. The chain recombines TRBV19 with TRBJ1-2, with D perhaps TRBD1 (6 bases). The length of the CDR3 is 15 residues. With 3 bases removed from V and 3 bases from J, the gap between germline ends came to 14 bases. Germline V gene sequence: CDR1 LNHDA, CDR2 SQIVND (reference sequence).

J is TRBJ2-1 and V is TRBV11-2; 7 positions match TRBD1. V shed 5 bases, J shed 2 bases, and the junction held 3 bases outside the gene matches. The germline V gene encodes CDR1 SGHAT and CDR2 FQNNGV. This CDR3 region has 14 residues. CDR3 sequence: CASSRTGTYNEQFF. The CDR3 DNA follows: TGTGCCAGCAGCAGGACAGGCACCTACAATGAGCAGTTCTTC. Complete variable domain (other parts from reference TRBV11-2 and TRBJ2-1): EAGVAQSPRYKIIEKRQSVAFWCNPISGHATLYWYQQILGQGPKLLIQFQNNGVVDDSQLPKDRFSAERLKGVDSTLKIQPAKLEDSAVYLCASSRTGTYNEQFFGPGTRLTVL.

V usage is TRBV7-2 and J usage is TRBJ2-7; 12 bases agree with TRBD2. The CDR3 is 17 residues long. The V segment lost 5 bases and the J segment 5 bases; nucleotides outside the gene matches: 13. CDR1 is SGHTA, CDR2 FQGNSA, per germline. The DNA of the CDR3 is TGTGCCAGCAGCGCCGTGCTCCCTAGCGGGAGGGCCCACGAGCAGTACTTC. This codes for CASSAVLPSGRAHEQYF.

The chain employs TRBV7-6 and TRBJ2-5; 7 bases match TRBD2. With 5 bases clipped from V and 2 bases from J, the junction kept 5 bases outside the gene matches. This CDR3 is built from 14 residues. Looked up from germline, CDR1 is SGHVS and CDR2 is FNYEAQ. DNA of the CDR3: TGTGCCAGCAGCCCCGAGCGGGATCAAGAGACCCAGTACTTC. Amino acid sequence: CASSPERDQETQYF.

As regards this clone: The junction departs from the called germline gene at one end, perhaps through a read error. This chain links TRBV7-7 with TRBJ2-3; 16 bases map to TRBD2. The germline CDR1 and CDR2 sequences are SSHAT and FNYEAQ (reference sequence). The CDR3 totals 16 residues. The CDR3 DNA follows: TGTGCTAGCAGCTTGGGGACTAGCGGGAGGGCAGATACGCAGTATTTT. Protein sequence: CASSLGTSGRADTQYF.

The V gene is TRBV27, the J gene TRBJ2-1, with D possibly TRBD2 on 5 matching bases. The CDR3 totals 17 residues. The V gene lost 3 bases and the J gene lost 1 base, with 16 bases spanning the gap. The germline V gene encodes CDR1 MNHEY and CDR2 SMNVEV (reference sequence). The CDR3 loop is CASSFSSGRVSYNEQFF. CDR3 DNA: TGTGCCAGCAGTTTTTCTTCGGGGAGAGTATCCTACAATGAGCAGTTCTTC.

The chain joins TRBV5-4 to TRBJ2-7, with 14 nucleotides matching TRBD2. The germline V gene has CDR1 SGHNT and CDR2 YYREEE (reference sequence). The J segment lost 7 bases and the V segment lost 0 bases, leaving 3 bases of the junction unmatched. The CDR3 is made up of 15 amino acids. This chain's CDR3 is CASSLGGLAGVEQYF. CDR3 DNA sequence: TGTGCCAGCAGCTTGGGGGGACTAGCGGGGGTAGAGCAGTACTTC.

This rearrangement joins TRBV29-1 to TRBJ2-1; weak D call: TRBD1 (5 bases). The ends were cut back, 5 bases at V and 10 bases at J, with 9 bases in the middle. CDR1 is SQVTM and CDR2 is ANQGSEA in the germline V gene. The CDR3 length is 10 residues. CDR3 amino acids: CSVLYREQFF. CDR3 nucleotides: TGCAGCGTTCTATACAGGGAGCAGTTCTTC.

CDR3 nucleotides: TGTGCCAGCAGATACAGTAGCGGGAGGACCACCTACGAGCAGTACTTC. This gives the protein CASRYSSGRTTYEQYF. The genes are TRBV6-6 and TRBJ2-7, with TRBD2 matching over 10 bases. After removal of 6 bases from V and 2 bases from J, the junction contained 10 bases not matched to a gene. Germline V CDR1 and CDR2: MNHNY, SVGAGI (reference sequence). The CDR3 runs 16 residues.

The count of this clone is one. This rearrangement joins TRBV2 to TRBJ1-1; the match to TRBD1 covers 8 bases. This CDR3 has 16 amino acids. Germline V CDR1 and CDR2: SNHLY, FYNNEI. V shed 5 bases and J 1 base; nucleotides not matched to a gene: 9. For the CDR3, the DNA is TGTGCCAGCAGTTTAGCGGCCGACAGGGGGAACACTGAAGCTTTCTTT. This codes for CASSLAADRGNTEAFF.

In regard to this clone: Other DNA sequences in this sample translate to the same CDR3. This rearrangement joins TRBV7-2 to TRBJ2-1; TRBD2 matches 15 bases. The germline V gene encodes CDR1 SGHTA and CDR2 FQGNSA. There are 15 residues in the CDR3. V lost 2 bases to trimming and J lost 10 bases; unmatched junction nucleotides: 3. Written as DNA, the CDR3 is TGTGCCAGCAGCTTACGAGGACTAGCGGGGGGGGAGCAGTTCTTC. It translates to CASSLRGLAGGEQFF.

This rearrangement joins TRBV11-2 to TRBJ2-3, with 9 bases fitting TRBD2. The CDR3 consists of 17 residues. Germline CDR1 SGHAT, CDR2 FQNNGV. J was trimmed by 3 bases and V by 1 base; bases with no gene match: 8. The CDR3 nucleotides are TGTGCCAGCAGCTTAGGTCTAGCGGGGATACAAACAGATACGCAGTATTTT. Its translation: CASSLGLAGIQTDTQYF.

This chain links TRBV11-2 with TRBJ2-7; the D gene is possibly TRBD2 (6 bases). From germline, CDR1 is SGHAT and CDR2 FQNNGV. V lost 4 bases, J lost 1 base, and 14 bases lay in between. The CDR3 spans 15 residues. Here the CDR3 DNA reads TGTGCCAGCAGCTACGACTGGGGACTGTCCTACGAGCAGTACTTC. Translated: CASSYDWGLSYEQYF.

J is TRBJ2-3 and V is TRBV7-7; weak D call: TRBD2 (7 bases). V was cut by 6 bases and J by 5 bases, with 21 bases left in between. Per germline, CDR1 SSHAT and CDR2 FNYEAQ (reference sequence). The CDR3 runs 16 residues. The CDR3 DNA is TGTGCCAGCAGTGCCGGATGGGGGGGGCGGGAAGATACGCAGTATTTT. The encoded protein is CASSAGWGGREDTQYF. Full variable domain (remainder filled in from reference TRBV7-7 and TRBJ2-3): GAGVSQSPRYKVTKRGQDVTLRCDPISSHATLYWYQQALGQGPEFLTYFNYEAQPDKSGLPSDRFSAERPEGSISTLTIQRTEQRDSAMYRCASSAGWGGREDTQYFGPGTRLTVL.

This clone was counted only a few times. V usage is TRBV6-1 and J usage is TRBJ2-5, with D maybe TRBD2 (6 bases). The CDR3 extends over 15 amino acids. Germline CDR1 MNHNS, CDR2 SASEGT. V was clipped by 3 bases and J by 0 bases, with 11 bases between them. CDR3 nucleotide sequence: TGTGCCAGCAGTGAGGTGCGGGGCCACCAAGAGACCCAGTACTTC. Protein: CASSEVRGHQETQYF.

The chain combines TRBV6-5 with TRBJ2-1; a weak D match, TRBD1 (6 bases). Germline lookup yields CDR1 MNHEY and CDR2 SVGAGI. V gave up 6 bases and J gave up 0 bases, with 12 bases separating them. This CDR3 has 15 residues. CDR3 region: CASSKDRSSYNEQFF. The DNA of the CDR3 is TGTGCCAGCAGCAAAGACAGGAGCTCCTACAATGAGCAGTTCTTC.

This chain joins TRBV6-5 and TRBJ1-1; D gene uncertain. Trimming took off 7 bases at V and 11 bases at J, with 14 bases between the two ends. The CDR3 runs 11 residues. Per the germline V gene, CDR1 is MNHEY and CDR2 is SVGAGI. The CDR3 loop is CASTDLTAAFF. The CDR3 bases are TGTGCCAGCACCGACTTAACGGCGGCTTTCTTT.

This sequence joins TRBV7-2 and TRBJ2-7; D might be TRBD2 (6 bases). CDR1 is SGHTA and CDR2 is FQGNSA in the germline V gene. V lost 1 base to trimming and J lost 2 bases, with 9 bases between them. There are 14 residues in the CDR3. CDR3: CASSLDSGTYEQYF. The DNA for the CDR3 is TGTGCCAGCAGCTTAGATAGCGGAACCTACGAGCAGTACTTC.

This clone was seen a few times. One end of the junction is discordant with germline, which a read error may explain. The gene calls are TRBV7-7 and TRBJ2-1, with 12 bases that match TRBD2. The CDR3 sequence is 15 residues long. CDR1 and CDR2 (germline): SSHAT, FNYEAQ (reference sequence). The CDR3 DNA sequence: TGTGCTAGCAGCATACTAGCGGGAGGTTACAATGAGCAGTTCTTC. As protein: CASSILAGGYNEQFF.

This clone was counted at least ten times. The chain employs TRBV5-3 and TRBJ2-6; perhaps TRBD1 as D (5 bases). TRBV5-3 is marked as an open reading frame, function uncertain. V was trimmed by 1 base and J by 2 bases, leaving 7 bases between them. The CDR3 sequence is 15 residues long. CDR3 nucleotide sequence: TGTGCCAGAAGCTTGTCCAGGGCTGGGGCCAACGTCCTGACTTTC. It translates to CARSLSRAGANVLTF.

Only a few counts were recorded for this clone. This chain links TRBV27 with TRBJ1-1; the match to TRBD1 covers 7 bases. The CDR3 runs 15 residues. CDR1 and CDR2 from the germline V gene are MNHEY and SMNVEV (reference sequence). V shed 5 bases and J 4 bases; nucleotides not matched to a gene: 10. The CDR3 protein is CASSEYRGGSTEAFF. CDR3 sequence (DNA): TGTGCCAGCAGTGAGTACAGGGGAGGTAGCACTGAAGCTTTCTTT.

The rearrangement joins TRBV5-1 to TRBJ2-1, with 11 bases identical to TRBD2. The CDR3 consists of 15 residues. Trimming at V came to 3 bases and at J to 5 bases, leaving 4 bases not matched to a gene. Germline V gene data show CDR1 as SGHRS and CDR2 as YFSETQ. CDR3: CASSWLTSGDNEQFF. The CDR3 DNA is TGCGCCAGCAGCTGGCTGACTAGCGGGGACAATGAGCAGTTCTTC.

The sample holds a few counts of this clone. The rearrangement links TRBV29-1 to TRBJ2-7; 12 bases agree with TRBD1. The trim removed 7 bases at V and 5 bases at J, leaving 9 bases unmatched. Germline CDR1 is SQVTM and CDR2 is ANQGSEA. The CDR3 is made up of 14 amino acids. The CDR3 DNA reads as TGCAGCGCCAAGGGGACAGGGGGCTTTGACGAGCAGTACTTC. This codes for CSAKGTGGFDEQYF.

V and J are TRBV5-1 and TRBJ2-5; 7 bases are shared with TRBD2. CDR3 length: 15 residues. The germline V gene encodes CDR1 SGHRS and CDR2 YFSETQ. V gave up 1 base and J gave up 5 bases; unmatched junction bases: 8. CDR3 sequence reads: CASSLPGGRGETQYF. As DNA, the CDR3 is TGCGCCAGCAGCTTGCCGGGGGGTCGGGGGGAGACCCAGTACTTC.

The chain couples TRBV7-9 to TRBJ1-1, with 7 positions matching TRBD1. V dropped 5 bases and J dropped 0; count of bases not matched to a gene: 3. The CDR3 covers 14 residues. Looked up from germline, CDR1 is SEHNR and CDR2 is FQNEAQ (reference sequence). The CDR3, as DNA: TGTGCCAGCAGCCCGACAGGGCTGAACACTGAAGCTTTCTTT. Translated: CASSPTGLNTEAFF. Complete variable domain (other parts from reference TRBV7-9 and TRBJ1-1): DTGVSQNPRHKITKRGQNVTFRCDPISEHNRLYWYRQTLGQGPEFLTYFQNEAQLEKSRLLSDRFSAERPKGSFSTLEIQRTEQGDSAMYLCASSPTGLNTEAFFGQGTRLTVV.

The J gene is TRBJ2-2, the V gene TRBV7-6; a weak D match, TRBD1 (5 bases). Germline-derived CDR1 and CDR2 are SGHVS and FNYEAQ. Trimming cost V 0 bases and J 5 bases, with 13 bases left between them. There are 16 residues in the CDR3. The CDR3 here is CASSLAIGHGTGELFF. CDR3 sequence (DNA): TGTGCCAGCAGCTTAGCGATAGGACACGGTACCGGGGAGCTGTTTTTT. Based on the CDR3 plus reference TRBV7-6 and TRBJ2-2, the full variable domain is GAGVSQSPRYKVTKRGQDVALRCDPISGHVSLYWYRQALGQGPEFLTYFNYEAQQDKSGLPNDRFSAERPEGSISTLTIQRTEQRDSAMYRCASSLAIGHGTGELFFGEGSRLTVL.

V gene TRBV9 combines with J gene TRBJ2-1; 13 bases match TRBD2. Trimming removed 4 bases from V and 8 bases from J; junction bases left unmatched: 9. This CDR3 region has 16 residues. Germline V gene data show CDR1 as SGDLS and CDR2 as YYNGEE. In DNA, the CDR3 is TGTGCCAGCAGCTCCCGAGGGACTAGCGGGACGTATGAGCAGTTCTTC. Its protein product is CASSSRGTSGTYEQFF.

V usage is TRBV7-2 and J usage is TRBJ2-7, with TRBD2 identical over 11 bases. V lost 5 bases and J lost 1; bases outside the gene matches: 1. Germline V lookup: CDR1 SGHTA, CDR2 FQGNSA. This CDR3 has 14 residues. CDR3 in amino acids: CASSRLAGSYEQYF. The CDR3 DNA reads TGTGCCAGCAGCCGACTAGCGGGGTCCTACGAGCAGTACTTC.

The rearrangement uses TRBV7-2 and TRBJ1-1; D gene uncertain. V was pared by 2 bases and J by 2 bases, with 9 bases between. Germline V gives CDR1 SGHTA, CDR2 FQGNSA. The CDR3 runs to 14 residues. The CDR3 here is CASSLSPGNTEAFF. CDR3 nucleotide sequence: TGTGCCAGCAGCTTAAGCCCAGGAAACACTGAAGCTTTCTTT.